A single TCR beta chain is shown here with its context. Trimming took 3 bases from V and 3 from J; bases not matched to a gene: 5. Per germline, CDR1 MNHEY and CDR2 SMNVEV (reference sequence). CDR3 size: 14 residues. The authors reverse transcribed about 0.5 to 1 ug RNA with random hexamers. MiXCR was run by TCRdb on the immunoSEQ multiplex PCR reads, yielding one entry per CDR3 protein. The data hold a few hundred thousand distinct CDR3 sequences, with about nine tenths observed a single time. This sample stems from a study of CD8 T cells in Susac syndrome. This chain links TRBV27 with TRBJ2-7; 7 nucleotides match TRBD1. The receptor's source is a human donor with multiple sclerosis. The sample comprised CD8+ T cells from PBMCs. DNA of the CDR3: TGTGCCAGCAGTTTGCGGGCAGGGGGCTACGAGCAGTACTTC. Protein product: CASSLRAGGYEQYF.